This entry is about one T cell receptor (beta chain). Clones were sequenced by immunoSEQ multiplex PCR, and TCRdb holds only the in-frame ones, with some missing. The data hold 250,000 or so clones, with under 90% observed a single time. These data are taken from a study of blood T cell repertoires in COVID-19. On the study more broadly: Whether acute or convalescent, the COVID-19 samples came from the United States, Italy and Spain. Sources were T cells, B-cell-depleted T cells, or PBMCs; the material itself was cDNA or gDNA.

The material sequenced was peripheral blood. The sequence came from a man aged 55 to 70 with acute or convalescent COVID-19.

This CDR3 reads CASSYSPQGDQPQHF. CDR3 coding DNA: TGTGCCAGCAGTTACTCCCCCCAGGGGGATCAGCCCCAGCATTTT. The V and J genes are TRBV6-5 and TRBJ1-5; 7 bases match TRBD1. Germline trimming cut 0 bases from V and 5 bases from J; bases unmatched to any gene: 4. Germline CDR1 reads MNHEY; CDR2 reads SVGAGI. This CDR3 has 15 amino acids.